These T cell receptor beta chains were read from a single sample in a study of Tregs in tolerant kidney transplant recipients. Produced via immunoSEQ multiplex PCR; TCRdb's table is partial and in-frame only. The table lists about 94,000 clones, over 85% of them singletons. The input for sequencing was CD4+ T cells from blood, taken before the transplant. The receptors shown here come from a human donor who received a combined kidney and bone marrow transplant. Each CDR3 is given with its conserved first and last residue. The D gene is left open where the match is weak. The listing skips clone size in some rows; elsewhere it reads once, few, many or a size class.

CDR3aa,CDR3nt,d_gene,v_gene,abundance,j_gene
CASSVEGAFTDTQYF,TGTGCCAGCAGCGTGGAGGGGGCCTTCACAGATACGCAGTATTTT,-,TRBV9,-,TRBJ2-3
CAWSVRSPKDEQYF,TGTGCCTGGAGTGTGAGGAGTCCTAAAGACGAGCAGTACTTC,-,TRBV30,once,TRBJ2-7
CASSSRDSDNEQFF,TGTGCCAGCAGTTCCCGGGACTCCGACAATGAGCAGTTCTTC,-,TRBV27,-,TRBJ2-1
CASNRGRDRVKNQYF,TGTGCCAGCAATAGAGGGCGGGACAGGGTAAAAAATCAGTACTTC,TRBD1,TRBV6-1,-,TRBJ2-7
CASSHLASGLVRDEQFF,TGTGCCAGCAGCCATTTAGCTTCGGGACTAGTACGCGATGAGCAGTTCTTC,TRBD2,TRBV7-9,-,TRBJ2-1
CASSREGPNEQFF,TGTGCCAGCAGCCGGGAGGGCCCGAATGAGCAGTTCTTC,TRBD2,TRBV5-4,-,TRBJ2-1
CASSRTGKDGYTF,TGTGCCAGTAGTAGGACAGGGAAAGATGGCTACACCTTC,TRBD1,TRBV19,-,TRBJ1-2
CASSLRSSGGHTDTQYF,TGCGCCAGCAGCTTGCGGTCTAGCGGGGGTCACACAGATACGCAGTATTTT,TRBD2,TRBV5-1,-,TRBJ2-3
CASKGGRGPHNEQFF,TGCGCCAGTAAAGGGGGGAGGGGCCCCCACAATGAGCAGTTCTTC,-,TRBV4-1,-,TRBJ2-1
CASSPGQRNNEQFF,TGTGCCAGCAGCCCAGGACAGAGAAACAATGAGCAGTTCTTC,-,TRBV11-3,-,TRBJ2-1
CASSATDRARETQYF,TGTGCCAGCAGCGCCACGGACAGGGCCCGAGAGACCCAGTACTTC,TRBD1,TRBV7-9,-,TRBJ2-5
CASSLGHGQIGDEQYF,TGTGCCAGCAGCTTAGGGCACGGACAGATCGGTGACGAGCAGTACTTC,-,TRBV11-3,-,TRBJ2-7
CSVEAGGIETQYF,TGCAGCGTTGAAGCGGGAGGAATAGAGACCCAGTACTTC,TRBD2,TRBV29-1,once,TRBJ2-5
CASSVGGGIMTQYF,TGTGCCAGCAGCGTAGGGGGAGGCATAATGACCCAGTACTTC,-,TRBV9,-,TRBJ2-5
CASSRAGRFYEQYF,TGTGCCAGTAGTAGGGCGGGACGCTTCTACGAGCAGTACTTC,-,TRBV19,-,TRBJ2-7
CASGTTAGPSDTQYF,TGTGCCAGCGGCACTACAGCGGGACCTTCAGATACGCAGTATTTT,TRBD2,TRBV5-4,-,TRBJ2-3
CASSPQGGMNEQYF,TGTGCCAGCTCACCCCAGGGAGGGATGAATGAGCAGTACTTC,TRBD2,TRBV18,-,TRBJ2-7
CASSAPGLTDYEQYF,TGTGCCAGTAGTGCCCCGGGACTGACCGACTACGAGCAGTACTTC,-,TRBV19,once,TRBJ2-7
CASSQAGGLTDTQYF,TGTGCCAGCAGCCAAGCGGGGGGCCTCACAGATACGCAGTATTTT,-,TRBV4-2,few,TRBJ2-3
CASSHYQWTSGFSYEQYF,TGTGCCAGCAGCCACTACCAGTGGACTAGCGGATTCTCCTACGAGCAGTACTTC,TRBD2,TRBV7-9,once,TRBJ2-7
CSVQSQYGVQYF,TGCAGCGTTCAATCCCAGTACGGGGTCCAGTACTTC,-,TRBV29-1,-,TRBJ2-7
CASSLEGTSSYEQYF,TGTGCCAGCAGCTTAGAGGGGACTAGCTCCTACGAGCAGTACTTC,TRBD2,TRBV7-2,-,TRBJ2-7
CAITPDRLYGYTF,TGTGCCATCACCCCGGACAGGCTCTATGGCTACACCTTC,TRBD1,TRBV10-3,-,TRBJ1-2
CASSSGVGQRTDTQYF,TGCGCCAGCAGCTCCGGGGTGGGACAGCGCACAGATACGCAGTATTTT,TRBD1,TRBV5-1,-,TRBJ2-3
CASSPQSGGSSYNSPLHF,TGTGCCAGCTCACCTCAATCGGGGGGGAGCTCCTATAATTCACCCCTCCACTTT,-,TRBV18,-,TRBJ1-6
CASSYTSGSYNEQFF,TGTGCCAGCAGCTACACTAGCGGGTCCTACAATGAGCAGTTCTTC,TRBD2,TRBV7-2,-,TRBJ2-1
CASSLISVSSSGNTIYF,TGTGCCAGCAGCTTGATTTCCGTGTCGAGCTCTGGAAACACCATATATTTT,-,TRBV7-2,-,TRBJ1-3
CASSDGRALGYTF,TGTGCCAGCAGTGACGGGAGAGCCCTTGGCTACACCTTC,-,TRBV2,-,TRBJ1-2
CSVDRLGLAGFNEQYF,TGCAGCGTTGATCGGCTCGGGCTAGCGGGATTCAACGAGCAGTACTTC,TRBD2,TRBV29-1,-,TRBJ2-7
CASSGAEQYF,TGTGCCAGCAGCGGGGCAGAGCAGTACTTC,-,TRBV13,-,TRBJ2-7
CASSHLSGTDTQYF,TGTGCCAGCTCACACCTTAGCGGCACAGATACGCAGTATTTT,-,TRBV18,-,TRBJ2-3
CAISEQGQGTANYGYTF,TGTGCCATCAGTGAGCAGGGACAGGGGACCGCTAACTATGGCTACACCTTC,TRBD1,TRBV10-3,-,TRBJ1-2
CASSIADTIYF,TGTGCCAGTAGTATAGCGGACACCATATATTTT,-,TRBV19,-,TRBJ1-3
CASTYSSGLRETQYF,TGTGCCAGTACGTATTCTAGCGGCCTGCGAGAGACCCAGTACTTC,TRBD2,TRBV19,-,TRBJ2-5
CASMKRTDTQYF,TGTGCCAGCATGAAGCGCACAGATACGCAGTATTTT,-,TRBV21-1,few,TRBJ2-3
CAIGGFYEQYF,TGTGCCATAGGGGGTTTCTACGAGCAGTACTTC,-,TRBV7-9,-,TRBJ2-7
CAWTPGQIYEQYF,TGTGCCTGGACCCCCGGACAGATCTACGAGCAGTACTTC,-,TRBV30,-,TRBJ2-7
CASSQNPGSKGETQYF,TGCGCCAGCAGCCAAAATCCCGGGAGCAAAGGGGAGACCCAGTACTTC,-,TRBV4-3,-,TRBJ2-5
CASSAPPFPGSPLHF,TGTGCCAGCAGTGCACCCCCCTTTCCCGGTTCACCCCTCCACTTT,-,TRBV6-1,-,TRBJ1-6
CASSRVPDGAFF,TGTGCCAGTAGTCGGGTACCGGATGGGGCTTTCTTT,-,TRBV19,-,TRBJ1-1
CASSLVRDSRNYGYTF,TGTGCCAGCAGCTTAGTCCGGGACAGCAGGAACTATGGCTACACCTTC,TRBD1,TRBV11-2,-,TRBJ1-2
CASSPGQAYGYTF,TGTGCCAGCAGTCCCGGACAGGCGTATGGCTACACCTTC,TRBD1,TRBV25-1,-,TRBJ1-2
CASRQNRGQWASYEQYF,TGCGCCAGCAGACAAAACAGGGGGCAATGGGCATCCTACGAGCAGTACTTC,TRBD1,TRBV10-1,-,TRBJ2-7
CASSLQQNTEAFF,TGTGCCAGCAGCTTGCAACAGAACACTGAAGCTTTCTTT,-,TRBV5-4,-,TRBJ1-1
CASSLPGGWSEAFF,TGTGCCAGCAGTTTACCGGGAGGGTGGAGTGAAGCTTTCTTT,-,TRBV28,-,TRBJ1-1
CASSQRQGDDSPLHF,TGCGCCAGCAGCCAAAGACAGGGAGATGATTCACCCCTCCACTTT,TRBD1,TRBV5-1,few,TRBJ1-6
CAISDRGLAGTYNEQFF,TGTGCCATCAGTGACCGGGGACTAGCGGGGACCTACAATGAGCAGTTCTTC,TRBD2,TRBV10-3,-,TRBJ2-1
CASSFTSGSALYEQYF,TGTGCCAGCAGCTTTACTAGCGGGAGTGCACTATACGAGCAGTACTTC,TRBD2,TRBV7-2,-,TRBJ2-7
CASTYVAGDNQPQHF,TGTGCCAGCACTTACGTAGCAGGGGACAATCAGCCCCAGCATTTT,-,TRBV6-5,-,TRBJ1-5
CASSVRDRAYEQYF,TGTGCCAGCAGCGTTCGGGACAGGGCCTACGAGCAGTACTTC,TRBD1,TRBV9,-,TRBJ2-7
CASTSGNDNEQFF,TGTGCCAGCACTAGCGGGAATGACAATGAGCAGTTCTTC,TRBD2,TRBV2,-,TRBJ2-1
CASRTSDMNTEAFF,TGTGCCAGTAGAACGTCCGACATGAACACTGAAGCTTTCTTT,-,TRBV19,-,TRBJ1-1
CASSDHALTYGYTF,TGTGCCAGCAGTGATCATGCCCTAACCTATGGCTACACCTTC,-,TRBV6-1,-,TRBJ1-2
CASSDRGLAGGKRTQYF,TGTGCCAGCAGTGACAGGGGGCTAGCGGGAGGCAAGAGAACGCAGTATTTT,TRBD2,TRBV6-1,-,TRBJ2-3